This T cell receptor (beta chain) was captured by sequencing in a study of cytomegalovirus exposure and HLA in healthy donors (dated by TCRdb to between 2016 and 2019). As for the study more broadly: In an earlier analysis of roughly 590 of the donors, 276 Gb of sequence data and 100 million or so unique TCR beta sequences from 180 million or so T cells were reported. Among 398 genotyped donors of the cohort, an average of approximately 240,000 unique TCR beta nucleotide sequences was sequenced per donor, of which about 20% were non-productive. Typing coverage differed by locus: A, B, C, DRB1 and DQB1 were typed in roughly 629-630 donors, DQA1 in roughly 500, DPA1 in around 610, and DPB1 in 450 to 480. A later analysis re-examined previously published TCR beta repertoires from more than 550 donors and added high-resolution HLA genotyping to investigate patterns of TCR occurrence. In addition to the first cohort of roughly 700 subjects, a separate validation cohort of 120 different subjects was used. Five DR-DQ haplotypes were treated as single units for association and clustering because of strong linkage in the cohort. To predict cytomegalovirus infection status, the study combined high-throughput TCR immunosequencing, statistical association of individual TCRs with disease status, and machine learning. Around 320 gigabases of sequencing data and some 85 million unique TCR sequences were included in an early release covering around 600 HLA-typed donors. Donor age, sex, ethnicity and CMV serostatus were compiled together with the repertoire data. A later genetic analysis took genome-wide SNP genotypes for about 60% of the roughly 670 donors and used that subset as a discovery cohort. An earlier analysis of some 500 of the donors used high-throughput TCR beta sequencing to judge whether each TCR beta V gene segment behaved as functional or pseudogenic. The study aimed to test whether cataloging public T cell receptors could reveal signatures of past pathogen exposure. The genetic ancestry cluster associated with self-reported Caucasian donors included about 84% of the roughly 400 genotyped donors. Both class I and class II loci were covered by HLA typing, at four-digit resolution. The T cell repertoires of around 670 subjects were profiled by immunosequencing and related to cytomegalovirus serostatus. All discovery cohort repertoires had been generated using a single sequencing platform. Rather than using new phenotypic data, the later analysis identified candidate immune exposures from TCR beta sequences and from how often those sequences occurred across donors.

Libraries were made using the immunoSEQ multiplex PCR assay. For the multiplex PCR, a mixture combining 60 forward primers for TCR Vbeta segments and 13 reverse primers for TCR Jbeta segments was used. The CDR3 region of rearranged TCR beta genes was amplified from genomic DNA by a multiplex PCR assay. On the Illumina HiSeq System, the amplified TCR beta libraries were sequenced as 87-base-pair reads. On the study's bioinformatics: A later analysis tallied 70 million to 100 million unique TCR beta chains across the 610 or so repertoires, and some 10 million of those chains were shared by two or more donors. Raw reads were error-corrected and collapsed into unique sequences by a nearest-neighbor algorithm in which closely related sequences were merged to remove PCR and sequencing errors. To assign V, D and J gene segments, CDR3 sequences were aligned to IMGT reference sequences. Each retained sequence needed at least a six-nucleotide match to both a V gene segment and a J gene segment. A rearrangement counted as productive if the CDR3 had no stop codons and remained in frame with V and J, and every other rearrangement counted as non-productive. Following IMGT convention, CDR3 was defined as the stretch from the second conserved V-encoded cysteine up to the conserved J-encoded phenylalanine. The earlier analysis of about 500 of the donors excluded sequences that lacked an unambiguous match to a single V gene segment. An earlier analysis of approximately 590 of the donors classified V segments as functional when productive rearrangements were above 56.7% and as segregating when the standard deviation between donors was above 5%. A statistical classification framework was built for diagnosing cytomegalovirus status from the catalog of TCR beta chain sequences. In a later analysis, TCR nucleotide sequences were compared against IMGT/GENE-DB human TR gene sequences so that V and J genes could be assigned. Using the TCRdist pipeline, a later analysis assigned CDR3 sequences along with most-parsimonious VDJ recombination scenarios. In a later analysis, each TCR beta chain was defined by its CDR3 amino acid sequence together with its V-gene family, and reads without a unique V-gene family were excluded. In a later analysis, fewer than 650 highly shared, low-generation-probability nucleotide sequences were removed to address suspected cross-contamination and a sequencing artifact. A later analysis calculated a clonal expansion index for each public chain from normalized within-repertoire ranks of inferred template counts. In a later analysis, generation probabilities were computed with a VDJ recombination model fitted to out-of-frame rearrangements, and the resulting probabilities were checked against IGoR. A later analysis scored TCR-TCR, TCR-HLA and TCR-CMV co-occurrence with hypergeometric tests, applying a repertoire-size bias correction to TCR pairs. In a later analysis, false discovery rates were estimated by permuting HLA or CMV assignments 20 times. In a later analysis, co-occurring TCRs were grouped with DBSCAN, and TCRdist sequence similarity was added when clustering was performed within HLA-allele-positive subsets. Co-occurrence clustering excluded repertoires with fewer than 30,000 or more than 120,000 public chains, plus five with anomalous nucleotide sharing. Held by TCRdb, this immuneACCESS table contains in-frame sequences only and omits some clones. Under half of the omission traces to an unresolved V gene where checked; the cause of the rest is unknown. The V and J calls and the clone size are those of that table, but D and trimming were determined from the DNA. The sample records 75,000 to 100,000 clones, 7.6% of which are singletons. About 2.3% of the sample belongs to the ten largest clones.

The research as a whole found: For the cohort, immune exposure information was limited to CMV serostatus. In a later analysis, HLA-associated TCR beta chains were found to be more clonally expanded and to have lower generation probabilities than equally common non-associated chains. A later genetic analysis reported fewer N-insertions in productive TCRs among donors in an Asian-associated ancestry cluster than the roughly 650-donor mean. A later analysis reported that several top co-occurrence clusters appeared linked to parvovirus B19, influenza, CMV and Epstein-Barr virus. Roughly 15 rarely observed V segments, including chromosome 9 orphons, were excluded from the earlier analysis of about 610 of the donors because counts were too low. According to the authors, the approach could potentially be generalized to other disease states and immunological phenotypes. Broadly in line with IMGT annotations, most TCR beta V segments showed up in productive rearrangements about 87% or about 30% of the time in an earlier analysis of several hundred of the donors. A later analysis found that most CMV-associated TCR beta chains appeared HLA-restricted, with HLA associations seemingly driven largely by CMV exposure. Because HLA typing was missing for some donors at each locus, association tests included only the typed subset. While some public TCRs were present in many individuals, most TCR sequences turned up only very rarely across donors. A later analysis found that TCR association rates varied across HLA loci, with DRB1 alleles showing the most associated TCRs and HLA-C alleles the fewest. Correlated functional status among segregating V segments might reflect linkage disequilibrium, but an unknown experimental factor could not be ruled out. The study gave a list of some 150 TCR beta chains associated with cytomegalovirus. A group of highly shared sequence variants was considered likely to be a technical artifact of the sequencing pipeline. Because the 87-base-pair reads could not distinguish some IMGT-functional V segments, including TRBV6-2 and TRBV6-3, those segments were excluded. Only TCR beta chains were sequenced in this cohort, and the absence of alpha or paired-chain data limited detectable features. When HLA alleles, especially DR and DQ, strongly co-occurred, attributing TCR associations to individual alleles was difficult. Sequencing depth was assumed to be roughly uniform across donors in the presence/absence analyses, though that assumption may not hold. In a later analysis, around 17,000 TCR beta sequences were associated with specific HLA alleles at a false discovery rate of 0.05. In vitro tests confirmed that three of the cytomegalovirus-associated TCR beta chains recognize cytomegalovirus antigens. In both the original and validation cohorts, the classifier was reported to diagnose cytomegalovirus status with high specificity and sensitivity. A further reported finding was that TCR beta sequences accurately predicted the HLA-A and HLA-B alleles for most subjects in the first cohort. In a later genetic analysis, a missense DCLRE1C variant was associated with V-gene and J-gene trimming of TCR beta chains, and the association was replicated in an independent cohort.

In total, more than 500 healthy bone marrow donors made up the cohort. Cohort members were all nominally healthy when sampled, although unrecorded immune exposures were likely present. The donor was CMV seronegative and was included in the group of hundreds of seronegative cohort members. Each donor provided a peripheral blood sample, and peripheral blood mononuclear cells were used for TCR beta sequencing. The Qiagen DNeasy Blood Extraction Kit was used to extract genomic DNA from the blood cell samples. On this clone itself: The clone's antigen remains unknown. It has no much larger one-base neighbor in the sample; base qualities were not kept.

V lost 3 bases and J lost 1 base; the stretch between them is 19 bases long. The CDR3 runs 17 amino acids, cysteine and phenylalanine included. Only the CDR3 part of the read is kept: 51 bases, read in frame from the first base. CDR1 and CDR2, looked up from the germline V gene, are SGDLS and YYNGEE. This clonotype was sampled from a man aged 45-60 years in good health and CMV-seronegative. The receptor chain draws on TRBV9 and TRBJ2-5; TRBD2 might be the D gene, on 7 matching bases. Sequencing input: PBMCs. The CDR3 protein: CASSAFGGPDFQETQYF. In nucleotides, the sequence is TGTGCCAGCAGCGCCTTCGGGGGGCCGGATTTCCAAGAGACCCAGTACTTC.